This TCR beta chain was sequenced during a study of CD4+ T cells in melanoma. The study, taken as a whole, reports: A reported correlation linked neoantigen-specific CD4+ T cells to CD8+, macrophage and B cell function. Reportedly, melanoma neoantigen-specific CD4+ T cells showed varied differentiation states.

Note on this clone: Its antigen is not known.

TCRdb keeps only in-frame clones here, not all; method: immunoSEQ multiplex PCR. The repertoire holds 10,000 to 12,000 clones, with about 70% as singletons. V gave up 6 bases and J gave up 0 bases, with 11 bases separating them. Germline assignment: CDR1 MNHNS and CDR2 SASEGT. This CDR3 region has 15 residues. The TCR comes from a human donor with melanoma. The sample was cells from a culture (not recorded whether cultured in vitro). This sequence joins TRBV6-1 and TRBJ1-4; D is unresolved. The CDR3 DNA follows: TGTGCCAGCAGCCTTACTGGAACAACTAATGAAAAACTGTTTTTT. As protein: CASSLTGTTNEKLFF.